This T cell receptor (beta chain) was retrieved from a study of molecular identifiers for immune sequencing clone quantification. CDR3 length equals 16 residues. V lost 5 bases and J lost 4, with 20 bases in between. The table lists this clonotype with many counts. Its specificity is not known. Overall study results and limits: In naive cells, clones above 20 RNA copies held under 1% of molecules, whereas in effector cells they held over 99%.

TCRdb re-derived calls from the PCR reads in MiXCR, one entry per CDR3 protein. Altogether fewer than 45,000 distinct CDR3 sequences are present, roughly 20% being singletons, with the ten largest covering less than 9%. The sample taken for sequencing was naive CD8+ T cells from blood, with Jurkat cell RNA spiked in. The subset here: FACS-sorted CD8+CD4-CCR7+CD45RA+ naive T cells. The sequence was obtained from a human donor in good health. Some libraries in this study had Jurkat cell RNA spiked in. The chain couples TRBV12-3 or TRBV12-4 to TRBJ2-5; D may be TRBD2 (7 bases). The CDR3 coding sequence is TGTGCCAGCAGTCAGGGGACTCTAGGGAGGGGAGAGACCCAGTACTTC. Its translation: CASSQGTLGRGETQYF.